This TCR beta chain appears in the sequencing data of a study of Ad26.COV2.S vaccination and SARS-CoV-2 variants. Germline V lookup: CDR1 SGHTA, CDR2 FQGNSA. The CDR3 is made up of 13 amino acids. V was clipped by 4 bases and J by 5 bases; unmatched bases: 2. Documented treatment: 19 received Ad26.COV2.S at low or high dose, single or two shots; several received placebo; per-sample allocation not given. Specimen acquisition occurred on day 63 following the initial vaccine or placebo injection. Assay used: immunoSEQ multiplex PCR; TCRdb lists only in-frame clones, some missing. The sample holds around 370,000 clones, 80% to 90% seen once.

This receptor was taken from a person aged 18-65 years who received the Ad26.COV2.S COVID-19 vaccine or a placebo. This chain joins TRBV7-2 and TRBJ2-1, with 7 bases matching TRBD1. The starting material was peripheral blood, obtained in a trial of Ad26.COV2.S vaccine versus placebo. The CDR3 here is CASSWGQHNEQFF. CDR3 in DNA: TGTGCCAGCAGCTGGGGACAGCACAATGAGCAGTTCTTC.